Presented here are 11 T cell receptor beta chains from one specimen sequenced in a study of blood T cell repertoires in COVID-19. Profiled with immunoSEQ multiplex PCR; TCRdb holds only in-frame clones, not every one. The sample lists 300,000 to 400,000 clones; approximately 88% were seen once. Material for sequencing was PBMCs or T cells enriched from blood (not recorded which). Every receptor here comes from a man younger than 45 who had recovered from COVID-19.

This clone was detected a few times. The chain has TRBV18 and TRBJ1-2; D not resolved. Trimming took off 3 bases at V and 4 bases at J, with 9 bases between the two ends. There are 13 residues in the CDR3. Germline loops: CDR1 KGHSH, CDR2 LQKENI. The CDR3 bases are TGTGCCAGCTCACCCTCAGGTTTCTATGGCTACACCTTC. It specifies CASSPSGFYGYTF.

The chain links TRBV28 to TRBJ1-1; tentative D call: TRBD1 (5 bases). The ends were cut back, 3 bases at V and 5 bases at J, with 13 bases in the middle. This CDR3 has 14 residues. Germline V CDR1 and CDR2: MDHEN, SYDVKM. CDR3: CASSFLGGGTEAFF. CDR3 in DNA: TGTGCCAGCAGTTTTTTGGGGGGGGGAACTGAAGCTTTCTTT. The entire variable domain, with the rest obtained from reference TRBV28 and TRBJ1-1, is as follows: DVKVTQSSRYLVKRTGEKVFLECVQDMDHENMFWYRQDPGLGLRLIYFSYDVKMKEKGDIPEGYSVSREKKERFSLILESASTNQTSMYLCASSFLGGGTEAFFGQGTRLTVV.

This clone appeared many times. The rearrangement links TRBV2 to TRBJ1-5; TRBD1 is a possible D gene (6 bases). The germline V gene has CDR1 SNHLY and CDR2 FYNNEI. The CDR3 runs to 14 residues. V lost 7 bases to trimming and J lost 5 bases, with 15 bases between them. CDR3 residues: CASTVSGVYQPQHF. Written as DNA, the CDR3 is TGTGCCAGCACGGTCTCAGGGGTATATCAGCCCCAGCATTTT.

The CDR3 loop reads CASSAFGGSNQPQHF. DNA for the CDR3: TGTGCCAGCAGCGCCTTTGGGGGCAGCAATCAGCCCCAGCATTTT. The chain joins TRBV25-1 to TRBJ1-5; weak D call: TRBD1 (6 bases). The ends were cut back, 6 bases at V and 1 base at J, with 13 bases in the middle. This CDR3 spans 15 amino acids. Germline CDR1 reads MGHDK; CDR2 reads SYGVNS.

The chain uses TRBV29-1 and TRBJ2-7; D is uncertain. With 0 bases removed from V and 2 bases from J, the gap between germline ends came to 5 bases. The CDR3 loop spans 12 amino acids. CDR1 SQVTM and CDR2 ANQGSEA come from the germline V gene. CDR3 amino acids: CSVEERTYEQYF. For the CDR3, the DNA is TGCAGCGTTGAAGAGCGGACCTACGAGCAGTACTTC.

V is TRBV7-9 and J is TRBJ1-1; TRBD1 is a possible D gene (6 bases). The germline CDR1 and CDR2 sequences are SEHNR and FQNEAQ (reference sequence). V lost 8 bases to trimming and J lost 1 base, with 14 bases between them. This CDR3 contains 14 residues. The CDR3: CASSPLGANTEAFF. In DNA, the CDR3 is TGTGCCAGCTCCCCGCTGGGGGCGAACACTGAAGCTTTCTTT. Full variable domain (rest looked up from reference TRBV7-9 and TRBJ1-1): DTGVSQNPRHKITKRGQNVTFRCDPISEHNRLYWYRQTLGQGPEFLTYFQNEAQLEKSRLLSDRFSAERPKGSFSTLEIQRTEQGDSAMYLCASSPLGANTEAFFGQGTRLTVV.

The chain has TRBV2 and TRBJ1-6, with 7 positions matching TRBD1. CDR1 and CDR2 from the germline V gene are SNHLY and FYNNEI. The CDR3 spans 14 residues. The V segment lost 6 bases and the J segment 6 bases; nucleotides outside the gene matches: 5. The DNA of the CDR3 is TGTGCCAGCAGGCCCAGACAGGGTAATTCACCCCTCCACTTT. This encodes CASRPRQGNSPLHF.

This chain joins TRBV29-1 and TRBJ1-2; no definite D call. Germline loops: CDR1 SQVTM, CDR2 ANQGSEA. Trimming removed 7 bases from V and 6 bases from J, with 12 bases in between. CDR3 length: 11 amino acids. In DNA form, the CDR3 reads TGCAGCGCCATCGACGGGAATGGCTACACCTTC. As protein: CSAIDGNGYTF.

J is TRBJ1-1 and V is TRBV10-2; D gene ambiguous. The V end lost 3 bases, the J end lost 1 base, and 9 bases lay between the germline ends. In germline, CDR1 is WSHSY, CDR2 SAAADI. There are 14 residues in the CDR3. Here the CDR3 reads CASSESTPNTEAFF. DNA of the CDR3: TGCGCCAGCAGTGAAAGTACACCGAACACTGAAGCTTTCTTT.

The chain couples TRBV11-3 to TRBJ2-2; D unresolved. V lost 5 bases to trimming and J lost 1 base, with 11 bases between them. Germline lookup yields CDR1 SGHNT and CDR2 YENEEA. This CDR3 comprises 15 residues. This CDR3 reads CASSPQAGNTGELFF. The CDR3 DNA sequence: TGTGCCAGCAGCCCCCAGGCAGGGAACACCGGGGAGCTGTTTTTT.

The chain joins TRBV7-6 to TRBJ2-7; tentative D call: TRBD1 (6 bases). Germline V gene data show CDR1 as SGHVS and CDR2 as FNYEAQ. CDR3 length: 12 amino acids. With 4 bases removed from V and 4 bases from J, the gap between germline ends came to 8 bases. The CDR3 here is CASSSTGYEQYF. CDR3 DNA sequence: TGTGCCAGCAGCTCCACAGGGTACGAGCAGTACTTC.